The 14 T cell receptor beta chains below were found in one sample sequenced in a study of beta chain features in type 1 diabetes. The antigens for these receptors are not known. Expressed TCRB transcripts were sequenced because the isolated RNA had all been reverse transcribed beforehand. TCRdb's table, derived via immunoSEQ multiplex PCR, lists solely in-frame clones and lacks some. The sample holds about 650,000 clones, about an eighth seen once. Overall study findings and caveats: Patients with Type 1 diabetes showed moderately but significantly shorter TCRB CDR3s in all four CD4+ subsets.

Material for sequencing was naive CD4+ T cells from blood. These receptors were obtained from a man aged 25-45 years with type 1 diabetes.

V gene TRBV27 combines with J gene TRBJ2-3, with 8 positions matching TRBD1. Per the germline V gene, CDR1 is MNHEY and CDR2 is SMNVEV (reference sequence). V lost 1 base and J lost 3; bases outside the gene matches: 6. This CDR3 is built from 16 residues. CDR3 sequence: CASSLWPGGRTDTQYF. The CDR3 DNA reads as TGTGCCAGCAGTTTATGGCCAGGGGGCAGAACAGATACGCAGTATTTT.

The chain employs TRBV11-1 and TRBJ2-3; maybe TRBD1 (6 bases). Germline CDR1 reads SGHAT; CDR2 reads FQDESV (reference sequence). The length of the CDR3 is 13 residues. V was cut by 3 bases and J by 4 bases, with 8 bases left in between. CDR3 amino acids: CASSFRGPDTQYF. CDR3 DNA: TGTGCCAGCAGCTTCAGGGGCCCAGATACGCAGTATTTT.

The CDR3 nucleotides are TGCGCCAGCAGCCCCCCCGGGACGCAGGGAGGCCGTGGCTACACCTTC. This sequence encodes CASSPPGTQGGRGYTF. V is TRBV4-3 and J is TRBJ1-2, with D maybe TRBD1 (5 bases). The CDR3 covers 16 residues. Between the trimmed V and J ends, which lost 4 bases and 7 bases, there was a span of 22 bases. CDR1 is LGHNA, CDR2 YSLEER, per germline.

This rearrangement joins TRBV6-6 to TRBJ2-1; 9 bases are shared with TRBD1. The CDR3 has 14 amino acids. The trim removed 5 bases at V and 9 bases at J, leaving 8 bases unmatched. The germline V gene has CDR1 MNHNY and CDR2 SVGAGI (reference sequence). The CDR3 DNA sequence: TGTGCCAGCAGTACGACAGGGGGTAGATCTGAGCAGTTCTTC. Encoded protein: CASSTTGGRSEQFF.

CDR3 amino acids: CASIAGRTNEKLFF. The CDR3 DNA reads as TGTGCCAGTATAGCGGGACGGACTAATGAAAAACTGTTTTTT. V gene TRBV19 combines with J gene TRBJ1-4; perhaps TRBD1 as D (5 bases). V was shortened by 7 bases and J by 2 bases, with 11 bases between the two germline ends. The germline CDR1 and CDR2 sequences are LNHDA and SQIVND (reference sequence). CDR3 size: 14 residues.

This chain joins TRBV7-8 and TRBJ1-5, with a weak D call TRBD1 (6 bases). Germline V CDR1 and CDR2: SGHVS, FQNEAQ. V lost 1 base to trimming and J lost 6 bases, with 13 bases between them. The CDR3 spans 15 residues. The CDR3 sequence: CASSLEGEGSQPQHF. Written as DNA, the CDR3 is TGTGCCAGCAGCTTAGAGGGGGAAGGTAGTCAGCCCCAGCATTTT.

This clone has a handful of counts. V usage is TRBV7-2 and J usage is TRBJ2-4; 10 nucleotides agree with TRBD1. CDR3 length: 17 amino acids. V lost 5 bases to trimming and J lost 0 bases; unmatched junction nucleotides: 7. Germline V CDR1 and CDR2: SGHTA, FQGNSA. CDR3 in amino acids: CASSPSGTGVAKNIQYF. DNA for the CDR3: TGTGCCAGCAGCCCATCCGGGACAGGGGTAGCCAAAAACATTCAGTACTTC.

In this sample, this clone turned up a few times. The V and J genes are TRBV9 and TRBJ1-2; 7 nucleotides line up with TRBD1. The CDR3 spans 14 residues. The V segment lost 0 bases and the J segment 8 bases; nucleotides outside the gene matches: 7. Germline CDR1 SGDLS, CDR2 YYNGEE. Here the CDR3 reads CASSVVPTGLGYTF. The CDR3 DNA is TGTGCCAGCAGCGTAGTCCCGACAGGGTTGGGCTACACCTTC.

This clone was seen only a few times. The chain links TRBV7-9 to TRBJ2-3; 9 bases are shared with TRBD2. Germline CDR1 and CDR2: SEHNR and FQNEAQ (reference sequence). V was pared by 0 bases and J by 4 bases, with 5 bases of the junction left unmatched. This CDR3 comprises 16 residues. The chain's CDR3 is CASSLAKLAGADTQYF. The CDR3, as DNA: TGTGCCAGCAGCTTAGCGAAACTAGCGGGCGCAGATACGCAGTATTTT.

The gene calls are TRBV2 and TRBJ1-2; no definite D call. The CDR3 totals 16 residues. Germline V gene data show CDR1 as SNHLY and CDR2 as FYNNEI. Trimming took 4 bases from V and 0 from J, leaving 15 bases between them. The CDR3 spells CASSAVRLTANYGYTF. CDR3 DNA: TGTGCCAGCAGTGCTGTCAGGCTAACCGCTAACTATGGCTACACCTTC.

The chain links TRBV6-1 to TRBJ2-7; 7 nucleotides line up with TRBD1. The V and J ends lost 6 bases and 2 bases, in that order; junction bases with no gene match: 4. Germline V lookup: CDR1 MNHNS, CDR2 SASEGT. The CDR3 loop spans 13 amino acids. The CDR3 bases are TGTGCCAGCAGAGGGACAGTGGCCTACGAGCAGTACTTC. It is translated as CASRGTVAYEQYF.

V gene TRBV27 combines with J gene TRBJ1-2; 8 bases align to TRBD1. Germline loops: CDR1 MNHEY, CDR2 SMNVEV (reference sequence). The junction had 9 bases not matched to a gene; V was cut back by 5 bases and J by 4 bases. The CDR3 consists of 15 residues. Here the CDR3 DNA reads TGTGCCAGCAGTCCTAGGACAGGGTGGGTCTATGGCTACACCTTC. Its translation: CASSPRTGWVYGYTF.

Here the CDR3 DNA reads TGTGCCAGCAGCTTAGTCGGACAGAGTCGCGCGTCACCCCTCCACTTT. The encoded protein is CASSLVGQSRASPLHF. This chain joins TRBV7-9 and TRBJ1-6, with D possibly TRBD1 on 6 matching bases. Per germline, CDR1 SEHNR and CDR2 FQNEAQ (reference sequence). The CDR3 sequence is 16 residues long. With 1 base removed from V and 10 bases from J, the gap between germline ends came to 17 bases. Using reference TRBV7-9 and TRBJ1-6 for the parts outside the CDR3, the full variable domain is DTGVSQNPRHKITKRGQNVTFRCDPISEHNRLYWYRQTLGQGPEFLTYFQNEAQLEKSRLLSDRFSAERPKGSFSTLEIQRTEQGDSAMYLCASSLVGQSRASPLHFGNGTRLTVT.

V and J are TRBV4-3 and TRBJ2-5; either TRBD1 or TRBD2 may supply D (6 bases each). The CDR3 runs to 14 residues. Looked up from germline, CDR1 is LGHNA and CDR2 is YSLEER. The germline V and J ends were trimmed by 0 bases and 5 bases, with 10 bases remaining between them. The CDR3 sequence is CASSQEPGGETQYF. The CDR3 coding sequence is TGCGCCAGCAGCCAAGAACCCGGGGGCGAGACCCAGTACTTC.